This T cell receptor (beta chain) was identified in a study of control samples from healthy donors and cancer patients. Assay: immunoSEQ multiplex PCR; the TCRdb copy retains only in-frame clones and omits some. The sample contains tens of thousands of clones, about 89% of which appear only once. Germline values: CDR1 MNHNY, CDR2 SVGAGI (reference sequence). The V gene lost 5 bases and the J gene lost 4 bases, with 9 bases spanning the gap. The CDR3 is made up of 13 amino acids. The V and J genes are TRBV6-6 and TRBJ2-1, with TRBD2 as a possible D gene (6 bases). This receptor was taken from a man in his fifties in good health. Sequencing was done on a sample of blood. CDR3 in amino acids: CASSIGGYNEQFF. Here the CDR3 DNA reads TGTGCCAGCAGTATTGGGGGGTACAATGAGCAGTTCTTC.